A selection of T cell receptor beta chains follows, all from one sample in a study of OX40 agonist ivuxolimab in advanced cancers. Using immunoSEQ multiplex PCR, the repertoire was profiled, and TCRdb retains in-frame clones only, with some absent. The table records under 65,000 clones, 80% to 90% of them present only once. Sample: CD4+ or CD8+ T cells sorted from blood, taken in a trial of the OX40 agonist ivuxolimab. The receptors were sampled from an adult with an advanced solid tumor such as melanoma, head and neck, liver or kidney cancer. Both conserved end residues are part of each CDR3.

length,V,J,CDR3
12,TRBV25-1,TRBJ2-1,CASSGFENEQFF
14,TRBV11-1,TRBJ2-3,CASSHSGSAGTQYF
16,TRBV5-1,TRBJ2-2,CASSSTVLANTGELFF
17,TRBV15,TRBJ1-5,CATSRDRGARGEQPQHF
14,TRBV30,TRBJ1-6,CAWSVRVEDSPLHF
13,TRBV30,TRBJ1-6,CAWTGDRRSPLHF
14,TRBV6-5,TRBJ2-7,CASRGLLGRYEQYF
15,TRBV7-9,TRBJ1-3,CASSSGKDSGNTIYF
17,TRBV4-1,TRBJ1-3,CASSQDGRQGTGNTIYF
16,TRBV27,TRBJ1-2,CASSLLSQGSPYGYTF
17,TRBV4-1,TRBJ2-1,CASSQERSGSSYNEQFF
15,TRBV19,TRBJ2-7,CASSNKGTAIYEQYF
15,TRBV15,TRBJ1-4,CATSGRGGANEKLFF
15,TRBV28,TRBJ2-7,CASSLGQGPSYEQYF
11,TRBV29-1,TRBJ2-7,CSVVGGDEQYF
16,TRBV13,TRBJ1-3,CASSLRFPNSGNTIYF
17,TRBV7-9,TRBJ2-3,CASSRIGQGQRTDTQYF
16,TRBV30,TRBJ1-2,CAWSPRTGLSNYGYTF
17,TRBV19,TRBJ1-4,CASSIGGDIRRLEKLFF
14,TRBV7-3,TRBJ1-2,CASSPQGRAGGYTF
13,TRBV15,TRBJ1-5,CATSPQGAQPQHF